This entry lists 29 T cell receptor beta chains sequenced from one sample in a study of shared clonotypes between healthy human individuals. The repertoire was sequenced with immunoSEQ multiplex PCR; TCRdb's copy has only in-frame clones and lacks some. The sample has approximately 1.1 million clones; around 82% are singletons. Sequencing input: memory CD4+ T cells from PBMCs. The sample's subset: CD45RA-negative fraction. The receptors were gathered from a man between 18 and 29 years old in good health. Some clones in this sample may be carry-over from other donors' samples.

The chain joins TRBV28 to TRBJ2-5; 7 positions match TRBD2. Germline CDR1 is MDHEN and CDR2 is SYDVKM. The CDR3 is 16 residues long. With V trimmed by 8 bases and J by 0 bases, 12 bases remained unmatched. CDR3 amino acids: CASLGGYRKYQETQYF. In DNA form, the CDR3 reads TGTGCCAGCCTGGGGGGGTACCGAAAGTACCAAGAGACCCAGTACTTC.

The chain uses TRBV10-3 and TRBJ2-1; TRBD1 might be the D (6 bases). CDR1 and CDR2 from the germline V gene are ENHRY and SYGVKD. Trimming pared 6 bases from V and 0 bases from J, leaving 15 bases between. This CDR3 contains 16 residues. The CDR3 loop reads CAIRTGTTSSYNEQFF. CDR3 DNA: TGTGCCATCAGGACCGGGACAACCTCCTCCTACAATGAGCAGTTCTTC.

This sequence joins TRBV2 and TRBJ2-5; D ambiguous. Germline V gene sequence: CDR1 SNHLY, CDR2 FYNNEI. This CDR3 is built from 13 residues. V lost 4 bases to trimming and J lost 1 base, with 7 bases between them. For the CDR3, the DNA is TGTGCCAGCAGTGTTCAGTCCCAAGAGACCCAGTACTTC. It translates to CASSVQSQETQYF.

The chain recombines TRBV11-3 with TRBJ1-1, with D perhaps matching TRBD1 (6 bases). CDR1 and CDR2 (germline): SGHNT, YENEEA. This CDR3 contains 12 residues. Trimming left V 5 bases short and J 10 bases short, with 14 bases between. The CDR3 reads CASSQRGDRAFF. The CDR3, as DNA: TGTGCCAGCAGCCAGAGGGGGGATCGAGCTTTCTTT.

The gene calls are TRBV15 and TRBJ1-5; TRBD1 aligns across 8 bases. CDR1 LNHNV and CDR2 YYDKDF come from the germline V gene (reference sequence). J was trimmed by 6 bases and V by 6 bases; bases with no gene match: 10. The CDR3 extends over 15 amino acids. CDR3 sequence: CATSFQGAGVQPQHF. The DNA of the CDR3 is TGTGCCACCAGTTTCCAGGGGGCAGGGGTTCAGCCCCAGCATTTT.

V gene TRBV18 combines with J gene TRBJ2-5, with D possibly being TRBD1 (6 bases). This CDR3 region has 15 residues. V was cut by 0 bases and J by 3 bases, with 11 bases left in between. From germline, CDR1 is KGHSH and CDR2 LQKENI. CDR3 protein: CASSPPANREETQYF. DNA for the CDR3: TGTGCCAGCTCACCACCGGCGAACAGGGAAGAGACCCAGTACTTC.

For this clone: Other DNA sequences from this sample encode an identical CDR3 as well. The chain recombines TRBV4-3 with TRBJ1-1, with 9 bases identical to TRBD1. J gave up 1 base and V 4 bases, and 1 base lay outside the gene matches. The CDR3 totals 14 residues. CDR1 and CDR2 (germline): LGHNA, YSLEER. Here the CDR3 reads CASSRGQGNTEAFF. DNA for the CDR3: TGCGCCAGCAGCCGGGGACAGGGGAACACTGAAGCTTTCTTT.

The chain combines TRBV10-3 with TRBJ2-7, with D perhaps TRBD1 or TRBD2 (5 bases each). CDR1 and CDR2 (germline): ENHRY, SYGVKD. The CDR3 has 14 amino acids. V lost 6 bases, J lost 2 bases, and 14 bases lay in between. CDR3 bases: TGTGCCATCAGGGAAGGGACGGAGCCCTACGAGCAGTACTTC. Its translation: CAIREGTEPYEQYF.

In the case of this clone: Other nucleotide sequences in the sample specify the same CDR3. This chain connects TRBV7-6 to TRBJ1-1; the D is unclear. Per germline, CDR1 SGHVS and CDR2 FNYEAQ. Trimming shortened V by 3 bases and J by 1 base, and 6 bases separated the two germline ends. CDR3 length: 13 amino acids. CDR3 nucleotides: TGTGCCAGCAGCTTGGCGGGGAACACTGAAGCTTTCTTT. It codes for CASSLAGNTEAFF.

The V call is TRBV7-2, the J call TRBJ2-3; 12 bases fit TRBD2. Germline loops: CDR1 SGHTA, CDR2 FQGNSA. CDR3 size: 16 residues. Trimming cost V 5 bases and J 6 bases; bases outside gene matches: 9. The CDR3 bases are TGTGCCAGCAGCCTACTAGCGGGAGGCCCAGGGGATACGCAGTATTTT. Its protein product is CASSLLAGGPGDTQYF.

This clone has just a few counts. V and J are TRBV11-2 and TRBJ2-7, with TRBD2 matching 9 bases. V lost 1 base to trimming and J lost 3 bases; unmatched junction nucleotides: 7. The CDR3 is 16 amino acids. Germline V gene data show CDR1 as SGHAT and CDR2 as FQNNGV. CDR3: CASSLASSGKNYEQYF. The CDR3 DNA reads TGTGCCAGCAGCTTAGCGTCTAGCGGGAAGAACTACGAGCAGTACTTC. The full variable domain, in which reference TRBV11-2 and TRBJ2-7 provide the parts outside the CDR3, is EAGVAQSPRYKIIEKRQSVAFWCNPISGHATLYWYQQILGQGPKLLIQFQNNGVVDDSQLPKDRFSAERLKGVDSTLKIQPAKLEDSAVYLCASSLASSGKNYEQYFGPGTRLTVT.

The rearrangement uses TRBV7-6 and TRBJ2-3; a possible D gene is TRBD1 (5 bases). Germline CDR1 and CDR2: SGHVS and FNYEAQ. CDR3 length: 16 residues. V was clipped by 1 base and J by 2 bases, with 13 bases between them. The CDR3 loop reads CASSLVGDKHTDTQYF. As DNA, the CDR3 is TGTGCCAGCAGCTTAGTAGGGGATAAGCACACAGATACGCAGTATTTT.

The J gene is TRBJ2-7, the V gene TRBV5-1; D ambiguous. V was shortened by 7 bases and J by 1 base, with 15 bases between the two germline ends. The CDR3 spans 14 residues. In germline, CDR1 is SGHRS, CDR2 YFSETQ. In DNA, the CDR3 is TGCGCCAGCTTTCCGGGCCCTTCTTCCTACGAGCAGTACTTC. Translation gives CASFPGPSSYEQYF.

The chain is built from TRBV5-5 and TRBJ2-7; the match to TRBD2 covers 9 bases. The J segment lost 4 bases and the V segment lost 3 bases, leaving 14 bases of the junction unmatched. Germline CDR1 is SGHKS and CDR2 is YYEKEE (reference sequence). The CDR3 runs to 17 residues. The CDR3 protein is CASSSRDPREGRYEQYF. CDR3 nucleotide sequence: TGTGCCAGCAGCTCCCGGGACCCGCGGGAGGGCCGGTACGAGCAGTACTTC.

The gene calls are TRBV5-1 and TRBJ1-3; D is unclear. Between the trimmed V and J ends, which lost 4 bases and 4 bases, there was a span of 18 bases. The CDR3 is made up of 16 amino acids. CDR1 SGHRS and CDR2 YFSETQ come from the germline V gene. The CDR3 is CASSASTDFSGNTIYF. The CDR3 DNA reads TGCGCCAGCAGCGCCTCAACAGATTTCTCCGGAAACACCATATATTTT. Drawing the rest from reference TRBV5-1 and TRBJ1-3, the complete variable domain is KAGVTQTPRYLIKTRGQQVTLSCSPISGHRSVSWYQQTPGQGLQFLFEYFSETQRNKGNFPGRFSGRQFSNSRSEMNVSTLELGDSALYLCASSASTDFSGNTIYFGEGSWLTVV.

This chain uses TRBV28 with TRBJ2-7, with 8 bases fitting TRBD2. The V segment lost 6 bases and the J segment 5 bases; nucleotides outside the gene matches: 18. The germline V gene encodes CDR1 MDHEN and CDR2 SYDVKM. The CDR3 runs to 17 residues. In nucleotides, the CDR3 is TGTGCCAGCAGGCTAGCGGGCCATAGGGGCGTGGGAGACGAGCAGTACTTC. The encoded protein is CASRLAGHRGVGDEQYF.

The rearrangement links TRBV2 to TRBJ1-1; tentative D call: TRBD1 (5 bases). Germline assignment: CDR1 SNHLY and CDR2 FYNNEI. The CDR3 runs 15 residues. V lost 8 bases, J lost 0 bases, and 16 bases lay in between. The CDR3 here is CASVSGTLMNTEAFF. CDR3 sequence (DNA): TGTGCCAGCGTATCAGGGACCCTCATGAACACTGAAGCTTTCTTT.

This sequence joins TRBV6-1 and TRBJ1-4; no firm D call. V shed 1 base and J shed 8 bases, with 14 bases lying between them. The CDR3 runs 15 residues. The germline gives CDR1 MNHNS, CDR2 SASEGT. CDR3 in DNA: TGTGCCAGCAGTGAAGGACGGAGTGGGTGGGAAAAACTGTTTTTT. Translated, it gives CASSEGRSGWEKLFF.

The chain uses TRBV6-5 and TRBJ2-7; possibly TRBD2 for D (6 bases). Trimming took off 2 bases at V and 5 bases at J, with 13 bases between the two ends. The CDR3 is 14 residues long. Germline V CDR1 and CDR2: MNHEY, SVGAGI. CDR3 sequence: CASSYAGSGNEQYF. The DNA for the CDR3 is TGTGCCAGCAGTTACGCCGGGAGCGGCAACGAGCAGTACTTC.

CDR3 protein: CSVNLGGANVLTF. CDR3 in DNA: TGCAGCGTTAACTTAGGAGGGGCCAACGTCCTGACTTTC. V gene TRBV29-1 combines with J gene TRBJ2-6; D gene unclear. This CDR3 contains 13 residues. V dropped 5 bases and J dropped 4 bases, with 9 bases sitting between them. CDR1 is SQVTM and CDR2 is ANQGSEA in the germline V gene.

This clone was counted between two and nine times. The chain combines TRBV18 with TRBJ1-2; 9 nucleotides align to TRBD1. This CDR3 is 15 amino acids long. J gave up 5 bases and V 2 bases, and 6 bases lay outside the gene matches. Germline V gene sequence: CDR1 KGHSH, CDR2 LQKENI. Here the CDR3 reads CASSPGQGIAYGYTF. The CDR3 region has the DNA TGTGCCAGCTCACCAGGACAGGGGATTGCGTATGGCTACACCTTC.

This clone was observed a handful of times. This chain connects TRBV18 to TRBJ2-3; 9 bases are a match to TRBD2. The V gene end was trimmed by 4 bases and the J gene end by 4 bases; junction bases not matched to a gene: 9. CDR3 size: 16 residues. From germline, CDR1 is KGHSH and CDR2 LQKENI. The CDR3 DNA follows: TGTGCCAGCTCACAGATTAGCGGGAGAAGGGCAGATACGCAGTATTTT. Its protein is CASSQISGRRADTQYF.

This sequence joins TRBV5-1 and TRBJ2-5; D remains ambiguous. The CDR3 loop spans 14 amino acids. V was trimmed by 4 bases and J by 2 bases, leaving 12 bases between them. Germline assignment: CDR1 SGHRS and CDR2 YFSETQ. Here the CDR3 reads CASSIPGPQETQYF. DNA of the CDR3: TGCGCCAGCAGCATCCCGGGCCCTCAAGAGACCCAGTACTTC. The full variable domain, in which reference TRBV5-1 and TRBJ2-5 provide the parts outside the CDR3, is KAGVTQTPRYLIKTRGQQVTLSCSPISGHRSVSWYQQTPGQGLQFLFEYFSETQRNKGNFPGRFSGRQFSNSRSEMNVSTLELGDSALYLCASSIPGPQETQYFGPGTRLLVL.

Of note for this clone: Relative to the germline gene, one junction end is altered; a read error may explain this. The rearrangement links TRBV25-1 to TRBJ1-2, with TRBD1 as a possible D gene (5 bases). CDR3 length equals 13 residues. Germline V gives CDR1 MGHDK, CDR2 SYGVNS. The CDR3 DNA reads as TGTGCCAGCAGTGCCCAGGGTAACGATGGCTACACCTTC. It is translated as CASSAQGNDGYTF.

The rearrangement uses TRBV7-7 and TRBJ2-5; 9 positions agree with TRBD2. The CDR3 has 17 residues. J lost 5 bases, V lost 2 bases, and 12 bases had no gene match. Germline lookup yields CDR1 SSHAT and CDR2 FNYEAQ (reference sequence). The CDR3 DNA follows: TGTGCCAGCAGCTTATACCAGGCGGGAGGGTTCTGGGAGACCCAGTACTTC. Translated: CASSLYQAGGFWETQYF.

The rearrangement uses TRBV15 and TRBJ2-7; D uncertain. V was cut by 4 bases and J by 6 bases, with 19 bases left in between. The CDR3 has 15 residues. The germline gives CDR1 LNHNV, CDR2 YYDKDF (reference sequence). CDR3 region: CATSTSRSMVGEQYF. The CDR3 coding sequence is TGTGCCACCAGCACATCGAGGTCCATGGTGGGCGAGCAGTACTTC. Using reference TRBV15 and TRBJ2-7 for the parts outside the CDR3, the full variable domain is DAMVIQNPRYQVTQFGKPVTLSCSQTLNHNVMYWYQQKSSQAPKLLFHYYDKDFNNEADTPDNFQSRRPNTSFCFLDIRSPGLGDTAMYLCATSTSRSMVGEQYFGPGTRLTVT.

This sequence joins TRBV28 and TRBJ2-2; D remains unclear. Germline V lookup: CDR1 MDHEN, CDR2 SYDVKM. The length of the CDR3 is 14 residues. Trimming took 3 bases from V and 0 from J, leaving 5 bases between them. The CDR3 is CASSFPSNTGELFF. For the CDR3, the DNA is TGTGCCAGCAGTTTTCCGTCGAACACCGGGGAGCTGTTTTTT.

Turning to this clone: Germline and junction disagree at one end, which may indicate a read error. The J gene is TRBJ2-1, the V gene TRBV20-1; 11 bases are shared with TRBD2. The CDR3 spans 11 residues. Looked up from germline, CDR1 is DFQATT and CDR2 is SNEGSKA (reference sequence). CDR3 sequence reads: CSANPSGRPIF. The CDR3 DNA follows: TGCAGTGCTAACCCTAGCGGGAGGCCCATCTTC.

The chain couples TRBV9 to TRBJ2-3; TRBD2 aligns across 15 bases. The V gene's germline CDR1 is SGDLS and CDR2 YYNGEE. CDR3 size: 18 residues. V shed 4 bases, J shed 3 bases, and the junction held 9 bases outside the gene matches. The DNA for the CDR3 is TGTGCCAGCAGCTCCTCACGGGGGACTAGCGGGAGGACAGATACGCAGTATTTT. Its translation: CASSSSRGTSGRTDTQYF.